The clone carrying this T cell receptor (beta chain) was recorded many times. Amplification of TCR beta CDR3 regions was performed using RNA transcripts as template. In the first-round RT-PCR of the TCR CDR3, the HTBI primer set was used. TCRdb re-called the multiplex PCR reads with MiXCR, one entry per CDR3 protein. The repertoire holds around 360,000 distinct CDR3 sequences, roughly 15% seen once, with roughly 19% in the top ten. The data are from a study of T cells in Graves' hyperthyroidism and ophthalmopathy. There are 13 residues in the CDR3. With 3 bases clipped from V and 5 bases from J, the junction kept 0 bases outside the gene matches. The germline CDR1 and CDR2 sequences are DFQATT and SNEGSKA (reference sequence).

This receptor was obtained from a woman aged 55-70 years with Graves' ophthalmopathy. The chain is built from TRBV20-1 and TRBJ2-7, with 14 positions matching TRBD2. Sequenced input: blood. The chain's CDR3 is CSARGLAGDEQYF. For the CDR3, the DNA is TGCAGTGCTAGGGGACTAGCGGGAGACGAGCAGTACTTC.